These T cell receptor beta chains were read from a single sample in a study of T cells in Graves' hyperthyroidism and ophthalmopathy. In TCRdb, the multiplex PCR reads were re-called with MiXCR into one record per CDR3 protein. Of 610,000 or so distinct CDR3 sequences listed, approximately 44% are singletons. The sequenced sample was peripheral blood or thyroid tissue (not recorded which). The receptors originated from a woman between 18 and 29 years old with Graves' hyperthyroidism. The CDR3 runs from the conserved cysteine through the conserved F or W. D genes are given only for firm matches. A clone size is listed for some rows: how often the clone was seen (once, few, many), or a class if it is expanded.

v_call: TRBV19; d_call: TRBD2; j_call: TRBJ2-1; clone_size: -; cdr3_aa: CASSIEREGAYDEQFF; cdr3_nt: TGTGCCAGTAGTATAGAGCGGGAGGGCGCTTATGATGAGCAGTTCTTC
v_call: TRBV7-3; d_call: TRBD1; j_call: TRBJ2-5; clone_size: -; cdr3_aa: CASSPTGGIETQYF; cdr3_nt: TGTGCCAGCAGCCCGACAGGGGGCATCGAGACCCAGTACTTC
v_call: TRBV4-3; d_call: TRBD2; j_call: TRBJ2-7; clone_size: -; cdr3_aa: CASSQGRTSADTGEQYF; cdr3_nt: TGCGCCAGCAGCCAAGGTCGGACTAGCGCAGACACCGGGGAGCAGTACTTC
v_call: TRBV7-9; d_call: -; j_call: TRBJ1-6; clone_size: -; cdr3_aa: CASSHGATGNSPLHF; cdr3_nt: TGTGCCAGCAGCCACGGGGCAACAGGGAATTCACCCCTCCACTTT
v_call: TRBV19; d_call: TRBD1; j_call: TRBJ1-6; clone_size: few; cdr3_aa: CASRKTGSNSPLHF; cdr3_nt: TGTGCCAGTAGGAAGACAGGGAGCAATTCACCCCTCCACTTT
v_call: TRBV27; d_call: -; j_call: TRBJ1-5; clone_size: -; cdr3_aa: CASGTNQPQHF; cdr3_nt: TGTGCCAGCGGGACCAATCAGCCCCAGCATTTT
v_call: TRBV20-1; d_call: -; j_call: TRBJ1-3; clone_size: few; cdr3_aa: CSAPKNTQRHSGNTIYF; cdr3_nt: TGCAGTGCCCCCAAAAACACCCAACGCCACTCTGGAAACACCATATATTTT
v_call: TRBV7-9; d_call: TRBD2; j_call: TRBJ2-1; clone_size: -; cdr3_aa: CASKEGGLFEQFF; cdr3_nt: TGTGCCAGCAAGGAGGGAGGGCTGTTTGAGCAGTTCTTC
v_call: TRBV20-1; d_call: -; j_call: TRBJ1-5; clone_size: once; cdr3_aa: CSARDPAKGAQHF; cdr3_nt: TGCAGTGCTAGAGACCCAGCGAAAGGGGCCCAGCATTTT
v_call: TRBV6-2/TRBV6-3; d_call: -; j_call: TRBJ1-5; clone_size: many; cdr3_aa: CASTSGLNQPQHF; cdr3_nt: TGTGCCAGCACCTCGGGACTTAACCAGCCCCAGCATTTT
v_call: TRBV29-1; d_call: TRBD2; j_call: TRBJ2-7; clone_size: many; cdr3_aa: CSVQGGSTQNSYEQYF; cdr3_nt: TGCAGCGTCCAGGGAGGGTCGACCCAAAACTCCTACGAGCAGTACTTC
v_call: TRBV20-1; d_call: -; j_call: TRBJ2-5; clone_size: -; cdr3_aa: CSATSDTHQETQYF; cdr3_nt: TGCAGTGCCACCAGTGACACACACCAAGAGACCCAGTACTTC
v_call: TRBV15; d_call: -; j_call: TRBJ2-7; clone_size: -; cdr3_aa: CATSPTADGGYEQYF; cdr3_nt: TGTGCCACCAGCCCCACAGCCGACGGAGGCTACGAGCAGTACTTC
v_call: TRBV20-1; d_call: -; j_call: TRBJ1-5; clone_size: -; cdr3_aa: CSAFVGDSNQPQHF; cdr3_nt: TGCAGTGCTTTCGTCGGCGATAGCAATCAGCCCCAGCATTTT
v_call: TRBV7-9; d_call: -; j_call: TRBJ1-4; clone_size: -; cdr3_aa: CAGSFPPGGMHEKLFF; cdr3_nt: TGTGCCGGCAGCTTCCCCCCGGGGGGGATGCATGAAAAACTGTTTTTT
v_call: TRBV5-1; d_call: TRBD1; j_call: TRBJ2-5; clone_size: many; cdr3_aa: CASSLWDSWETQYF; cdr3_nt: TGCGCCAGCAGCTTGTGGGACAGTTGGGAGACCCAGTACTTC
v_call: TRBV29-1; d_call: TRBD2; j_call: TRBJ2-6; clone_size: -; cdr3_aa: CSQKGLAGSGANVLTF; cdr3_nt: TGCAGCCAAAAGGGACTAGCGGGCTCTGGGGCCAACGTCCTGACTTTC
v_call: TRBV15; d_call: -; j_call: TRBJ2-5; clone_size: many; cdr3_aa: CATSMDIQETQYF; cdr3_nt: TGTGCCACCAGCATGGACATCCAAGAGACCCAGTACTTC